This is a list of T cell receptor beta chains from one sample in a study of shared clonotypes between healthy human individuals. Measured with immunoSEQ multiplex PCR; TCRdb has only the in-frame clones, and not every one. This table holds around 1.6 million clones, 98% found once. The source material was naive CD4+ T cells sorted from blood. The origin of the receptors is a man between 25 and 39 years old in good health. Each CDR3 is given with its conserved first and last residue. The D gene is left open where the match is weak. Size tells how often a clone was seen (once, few, many) or the class of an expanded clone, and some rows leave it out.

size	V	J	D	CDR3	DNA
.	TRBV14	TRBJ2-5	TRBD1	CASSQKYGDSYYF	TGTGCCAGCAGCCAAAAGTACGGGGACAGCTACTACTTC
.	TRBV9	TRBJ2-7	.	CASSPDRLDEQYF	TGTGCCAGCAGCCCTGACAGGCTTGACGAGCAGTACTTC
.	TRBV5-1	TRBJ2-1	.	CASSRLGGTARVEQFF	TGCGCCAGCAGCAGGCTAGGAGGGACCGCCAGGGTTGAGCAGTTCTTC
.	TRBV11-3	TRBJ2-1	.	CASSLDAGEQFF	TGTGCCAGCAGCTTAGATGCGGGTGAGCAGTTCTTC
.	TRBV10-2	TRBJ2-1	.	CAAAVPSAGAGYEQFF	TGCGCCGCAGCCGTCCCTAGCGCGGGGGCGGGGTATGAGCAGTTCTTC
.	TRBV11-2	TRBJ1-2	.	CASSASYAANYGYTF	TGTGCCAGCAGCGCCTCATACGCGGCTAACTATGGCTACACCTTC
.	TRBV18	TRBJ1-2	.	CASSPQTSPNYGYTF	TGTGCCAGCTCACCACAAACATCCCCTAACTATGGCTACACCTTC
once	TRBV9	TRBJ1-1	.	CASSVDSWESEAFF	TGTGCCAGCAGCGTAGACTCTTGGGAATCTGAAGCTTTCTTT
once	TRBV11-3	TRBJ1-2	.	CASSLEQRDGYTF	TGTGCCAGCAGCTTAGAACAGCGAGATGGCTACACCTTC
.	TRBV28	TRBJ1-1	.	CASSRTEMNTEAFF	TGTGCCAGCAGCCGGACAGAGATGAACACTGAAGCTTTCTTT
.	TRBV5-1	TRBJ2-7	TRBD2	CASSERTGSLLAGAYEQYF	TGCGCCAGCAGCGAAAGGACAGGGTCCCTCCTAGCGGGAGCCTACGAGCAGTACTTC
.	TRBV29-1	TRBJ2-3	.	CSVKKGPSTDTQYF	TGCAGCGTTAAAAAGGGGCCCAGCACAGATACGCAGTATTTT